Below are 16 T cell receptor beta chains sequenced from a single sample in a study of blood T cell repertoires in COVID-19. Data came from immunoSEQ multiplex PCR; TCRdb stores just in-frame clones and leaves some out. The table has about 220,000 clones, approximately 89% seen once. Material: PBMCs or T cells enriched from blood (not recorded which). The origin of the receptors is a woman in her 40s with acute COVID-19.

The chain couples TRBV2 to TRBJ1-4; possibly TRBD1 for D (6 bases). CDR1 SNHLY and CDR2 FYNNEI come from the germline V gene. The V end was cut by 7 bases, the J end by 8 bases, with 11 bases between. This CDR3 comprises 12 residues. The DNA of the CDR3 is TGTGCCAGCAACAGGGAGAGGGAAAAACTGTTTTTT. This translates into CASNREREKLFF.

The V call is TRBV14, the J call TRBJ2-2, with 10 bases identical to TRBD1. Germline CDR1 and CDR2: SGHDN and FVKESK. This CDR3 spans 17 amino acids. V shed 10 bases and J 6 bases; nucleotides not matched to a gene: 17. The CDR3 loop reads CATSPLGTGESAGELFF. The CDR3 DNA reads TGTGCCACCTCCCCCCTAGGGACAGGGGAGAGTGCCGGGGAGCTGTTTTTT.

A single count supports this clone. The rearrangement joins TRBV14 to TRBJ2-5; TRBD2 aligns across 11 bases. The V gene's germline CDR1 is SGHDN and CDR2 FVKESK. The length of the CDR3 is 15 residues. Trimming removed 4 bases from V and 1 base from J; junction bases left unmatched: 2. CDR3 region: CASSPGLAVQETQYF. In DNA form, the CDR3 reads TGTGCCAGCAGCCCGGGACTAGCGGTCCAAGAGACCCAGTACTTC.

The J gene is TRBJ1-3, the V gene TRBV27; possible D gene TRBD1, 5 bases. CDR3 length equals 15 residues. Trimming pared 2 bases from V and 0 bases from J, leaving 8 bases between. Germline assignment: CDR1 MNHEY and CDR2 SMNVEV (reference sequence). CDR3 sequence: CASSLGGTSGNTIYF. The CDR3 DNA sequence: TGTGCCAGCAGTTTAGGGGGGACCTCTGGAAACACCATATATTTT.

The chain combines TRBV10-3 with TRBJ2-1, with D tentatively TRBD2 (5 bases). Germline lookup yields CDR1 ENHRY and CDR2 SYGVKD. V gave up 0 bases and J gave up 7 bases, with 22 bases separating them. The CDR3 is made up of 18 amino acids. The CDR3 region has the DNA TGTGCCATCAGTGAGTCGTTTCGGAGGACTCCCGCCTCAAATGAGCAGTTCTTC. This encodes CAISESFRRTPASNEQFF.

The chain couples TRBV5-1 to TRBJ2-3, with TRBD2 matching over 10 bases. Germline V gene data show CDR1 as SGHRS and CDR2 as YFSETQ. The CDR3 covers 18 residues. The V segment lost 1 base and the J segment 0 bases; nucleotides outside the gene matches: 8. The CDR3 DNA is TGCGCCAGCAGCTTGCGGAGCGGGAGGGGTGTGAGCACAGATACGCAGTATTTT. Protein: CASSLRSGRGVSTDTQYF. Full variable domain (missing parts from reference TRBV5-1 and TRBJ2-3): KAGVTQTPRYLIKTRGQQVTLSCSPISGHRSVSWYQQTPGQGLQFLFEYFSETQRNKGNFPGRFSGRQFSNSRSEMNVSTLELGDSALYLCASSLRSGRGVSTDTQYFGPGTRLTVL.

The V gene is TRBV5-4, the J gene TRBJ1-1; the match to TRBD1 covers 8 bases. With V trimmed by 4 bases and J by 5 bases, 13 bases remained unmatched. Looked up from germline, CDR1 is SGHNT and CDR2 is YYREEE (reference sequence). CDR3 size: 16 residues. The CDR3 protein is CASSQGAGGMGTEAFF. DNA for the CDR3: TGTGCCAGCAGCCAGGGGGCAGGGGGGATGGGTACTGAAGCTTTCTTT.

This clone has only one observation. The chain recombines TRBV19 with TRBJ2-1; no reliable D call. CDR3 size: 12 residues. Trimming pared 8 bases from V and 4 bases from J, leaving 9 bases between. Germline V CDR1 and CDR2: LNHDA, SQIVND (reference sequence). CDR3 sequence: CASGRNYNEQFF. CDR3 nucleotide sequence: TGTGCCAGTGGGCGAAATTACAATGAGCAGTTCTTC.

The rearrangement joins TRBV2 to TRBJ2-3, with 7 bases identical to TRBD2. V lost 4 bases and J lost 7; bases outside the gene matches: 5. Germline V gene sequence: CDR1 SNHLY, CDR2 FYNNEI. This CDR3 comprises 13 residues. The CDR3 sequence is CASSAGLGNTQYF. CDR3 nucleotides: TGTGCCAGCAGTGCTGGACTAGGGAATACGCAGTATTTT. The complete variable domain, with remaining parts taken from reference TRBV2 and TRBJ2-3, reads EPEVTQTPSHQVTQMGQEVILRCVPISNHLYFYWYRQILGQKVEFLVSFYNNEISEKSEIFDDQFSVERPDGSNFTLKIRSTKLEDSAMYFCASSAGLGNTQYFGPGTRLTVL.

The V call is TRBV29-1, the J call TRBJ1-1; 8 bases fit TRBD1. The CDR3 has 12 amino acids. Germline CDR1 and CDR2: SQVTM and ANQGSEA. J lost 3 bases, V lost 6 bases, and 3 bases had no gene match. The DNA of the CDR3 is TGCAGCGTAAACAGGGGGGACACTGAAGCTTTCTTT. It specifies CSVNRGDTEAFF.

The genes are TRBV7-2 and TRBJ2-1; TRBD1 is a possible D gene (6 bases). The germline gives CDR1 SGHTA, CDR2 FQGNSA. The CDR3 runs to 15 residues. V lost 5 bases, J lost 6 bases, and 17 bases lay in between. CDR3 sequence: CASSATGTTLNEQFF. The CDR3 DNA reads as TGTGCCAGCAGCGCAACAGGGACAACCCTCAATGAGCAGTTCTTC.

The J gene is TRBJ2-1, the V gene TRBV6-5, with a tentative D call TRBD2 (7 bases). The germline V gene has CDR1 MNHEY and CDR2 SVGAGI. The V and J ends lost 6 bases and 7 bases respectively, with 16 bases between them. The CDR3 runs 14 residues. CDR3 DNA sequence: TGTGCCAGCAGCGGGGACGGGGGGCGGAATGAGCAGTTCTTC. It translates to CASSGDGGRNEQFF.

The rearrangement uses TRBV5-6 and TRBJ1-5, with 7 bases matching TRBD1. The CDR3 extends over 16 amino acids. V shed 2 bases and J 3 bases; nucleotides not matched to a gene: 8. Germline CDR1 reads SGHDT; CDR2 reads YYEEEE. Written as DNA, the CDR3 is TGTGCCAGCAGCTTAAGAACGGGACAGTCCAATCAGCCCCAGCATTTT. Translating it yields CASSLRTGQSNQPQHF.

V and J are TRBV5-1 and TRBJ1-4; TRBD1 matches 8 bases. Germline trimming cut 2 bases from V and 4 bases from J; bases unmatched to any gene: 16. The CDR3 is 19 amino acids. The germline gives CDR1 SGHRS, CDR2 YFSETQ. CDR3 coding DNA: TGCGCCAGCAGCTTTTCCGGGACAGGCTCAACCACTAATAATGAAAAACTGTTTTTT. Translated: CASSFSGTGSTTNNEKLFF. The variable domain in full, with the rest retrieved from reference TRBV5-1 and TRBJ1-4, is KAGVTQTPRYLIKTRGQQVTLSCSPISGHRSVSWYQQTPGQGLQFLFEYFSETQRNKGNFPGRFSGRQFSNSRSEMNVSTLELGDSALYLCASSFSGTGSTTNNEKLFFGSGTQLSVL.

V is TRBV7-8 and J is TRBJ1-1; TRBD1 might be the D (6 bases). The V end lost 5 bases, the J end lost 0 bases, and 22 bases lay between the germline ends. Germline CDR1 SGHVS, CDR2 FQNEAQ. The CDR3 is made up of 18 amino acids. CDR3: CASSPVVGGAMMNTEAFF. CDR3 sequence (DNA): TGTGCCAGCAGCCCAGTGGTAGGGGGAGCAATGATGAACACTGAAGCTTTCTTT.

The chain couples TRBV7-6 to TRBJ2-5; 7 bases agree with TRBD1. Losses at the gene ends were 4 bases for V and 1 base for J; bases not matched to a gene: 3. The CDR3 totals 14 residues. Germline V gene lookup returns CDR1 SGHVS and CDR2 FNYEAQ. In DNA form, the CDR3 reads TGTGCCAGCAGCTCGGGACAGCTCCAAGAGACCCAGTACTTC. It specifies CASSSGQLQETQYF. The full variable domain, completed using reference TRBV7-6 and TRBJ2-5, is GAGVSQSPRYKVTKRGQDVALRCDPISGHVSLYWYRQALGQGPEFLTYFNYEAQQDKSGLPNDRFSAERPEGSISTLTIQRTEQRDSAMYRCASSSGQLQETQYFGPGTRLLVL.